The 22 T cell receptor beta chains listed next were all sequenced from one sample in a study of blood T cell repertoires in COVID-19. TCRdb's copy holds only in-frame clones and misses some; the assay was immunoSEQ multiplex PCR. This table holds 270,000 or so clones, roughly 85% found once. The material sequenced was peripheral blood. All receptors come from a woman between 50 and 59 years old who had recovered from COVID-19.

This clone was seen only a few times. The V call is TRBV6-2 or TRBV6-3, the J call TRBJ2-7; 9 bases align to TRBD2. The CDR3 runs 16 residues. Germline V gene data show CDR1 as MNHEY and CDR2 as SVGEGT. J gave up 6 bases and V 0 bases, and 9 bases lay outside the gene matches. The DNA for the CDR3 is TGTGCCAGCAGTTACTCAATAGCGGGAGAGGGGCCCGAGCAGTACTTC. Encoded protein: CASSYSIAGEGPEQYF.

Turning to this clone: Distinct nucleotide sequences in the sample also encode this CDR3. This rearrangement joins TRBV28 to TRBJ1-2, with 9 bases aligning to TRBD1. V lost 4 bases to trimming and J lost 4 bases; unmatched junction nucleotides: 4. Germline assignment: CDR1 MDHEN and CDR2 SYDVKM. There are 14 residues in the CDR3. The CDR3 here is CASSSTGGGYGYTF. CDR3 DNA: TGTGCCAGCAGTTCCACAGGGGGCGGCTATGGCTACACCTTC.

The rearrangement links TRBV7-9 to TRBJ1-1, with 10 bases identical to TRBD1. This CDR3 spans 13 amino acids. Trimming cost V 5 bases and J 9 bases; bases outside gene matches: 6. The V gene's germline CDR1 is SEHNR and CDR2 FQNEAQ (reference sequence). CDR3 in amino acids: CASSRGTGEKAFF. In DNA form, the CDR3 reads TGTGCCAGCAGCCGTGGGACAGGGGAGAAAGCTTTCTTT.

The V and J genes are TRBV5-1 and TRBJ2-6, with D possibly matching TRBD1 (6 bases). The CDR3 extends over 17 amino acids. Per germline, CDR1 SGHRS and CDR2 YFSETQ. V was cut by 0 bases and J by 0 bases, with 10 bases left in between. The chain's CDR3 is CASSLAGTSSGANVLTF. The CDR3 DNA sequence: TGCGCCAGCAGCTTGGCCGGGACAAGCTCTGGGGCCAACGTCCTGACTTTC.

The sample holds one count of this clone. The chain employs TRBV6-5 and TRBJ1-1, with D possibly TRBD1 on 5 matching bases. Germline V gene sequence: CDR1 MNHEY, CDR2 SVGAGI. This CDR3 is 12 amino acids long. The ends were cut back, 7 bases at V and 6 bases at J, with 12 bases in the middle. In DNA, the CDR3 is TGTGCCAGCACGACGCGGGGGTCTGAAGCTTTCTTT. This translates into CASTTRGSEAFF.

The chain recombines TRBV5-1 with TRBJ2-7; D may be TRBD2 (6 bases). The ends were cut back, 2 bases at V and 2 bases at J, with 11 bases in the middle. Germline-derived CDR1 and CDR2 are SGHRS and YFSETQ. This CDR3 has 14 amino acids. The CDR3 loop is CASSLGSGAYEQYF. DNA for the CDR3: TGCGCCAGCAGCTTAGGTAGCGGAGCCTACGAGCAGTACTTC.

The V call is TRBV30, the J call TRBJ1-5, with a tentative D call TRBD1 (5 bases). CDR3 length equals 15 residues. Germline assignment: CDR1 GTSNPN and CDR2 SVGIG (reference sequence). The V gene lost 1 base and the J gene lost 6 bases, with 16 bases spanning the gap. The DNA of the CDR3 is TGTGCCTGGAGTGGGGTCGGGGGATCGTTTCAGCCCCAGCATTTT. It codes for CAWSGVGGSFQPQHF. Full variable domain (missing parts from reference TRBV30 and TRBJ1-5): SQTIHQWPATLVQPVGSPLSLECTVEGTSNPNLYWYRQAAGRGLQLLFYSVGIGQISSEVPQNLSASRPQDRQFILSSKKLLLSDSGFYLCAWSGVGGSFQPQHFGDGTRLSIL.

The V gene is TRBV27, the J gene TRBJ1-2, with 8 bases fitting TRBD1. J gave up 2 bases and V 8 bases, and 4 bases lay outside the gene matches. Germline values: CDR1 MNHEY, CDR2 SMNVEV (reference sequence). This CDR3 has 13 amino acids. CDR3 coding DNA: TGTGCCAGCGGAAGACAGGGGAACTATGGCTACACCTTC. It yields the protein CASGRQGNYGYTF.

This clone was observed once. This chain links TRBV3-1 (or the pseudogene TRBV3-2) with TRBJ1-5; no firm D call. V gave up 6 bases and J gave up 5 bases, with 17 bases separating them. This CDR3 has 15 amino acids. The V gene's germline CDR1 is LGHDT and CDR2 YNNKEL (reference sequence). This chain's CDR3 is CASSPGPQRDQPQHF. The CDR3 region has the DNA TGTGCCAGCAGTCCCGGCCCCCAACGGGATCAGCCCCAGCATTTT.

CDR3 in DNA: TGTGCCAGCAGCCAGAGAGGACAGGGGGCCTACGAGCAGTACTTC. This encodes CASSQRGQGAYEQYF. V usage is TRBV3-1 (or the pseudogene TRBV3-2) and J usage is TRBJ2-7; 10 bases align to TRBD1. V dropped 3 bases and J dropped 2; count of bases not matched to a gene: 4. The CDR3 extends over 15 amino acids. Looked up from germline, CDR1 is LGHDT and CDR2 is YNNKEL (reference sequence).

This chain links TRBV4-2 with TRBJ1-5, with a tentative D call TRBD1 (5 bases). V was clipped by 6 bases and J by 0 bases, with 18 bases between them. Germline CDR1 reads LGHNA; CDR2 reads YNFKEQ. This CDR3 contains 17 residues. CDR3 protein: CASRSHLTENSNQPQHF. CDR3 nucleotides: TGTGCCAGCAGGAGCCATTTGACAGAAAATAGCAATCAGCCCCAGCATTTT.

This rearrangement joins TRBV5-5 to TRBJ1-2, with no clear D. This CDR3 region has 14 residues. Trimming cost V 3 bases and J 5 bases, with 14 bases left between them. CDR1 SGHKS and CDR2 YYEKEE come from the germline V gene (reference sequence). The CDR3 loop reads CASSYSRQAYGYTF. CDR3 DNA: TGTGCCAGCAGCTACTCCCGCCAGGCTTATGGCTACACCTTC.

This chain uses TRBV5-1 with TRBJ2-3; 8 bases fit TRBD2. The V gene's germline CDR1 is SGHRS and CDR2 YFSETQ. The CDR3 contains 16 residues. Germline trimming cut 5 bases from V and 4 bases from J; bases unmatched to any gene: 12. The CDR3 region is CASRFQPGGPADTQYF. The CDR3, as DNA: TGCGCCAGCAGATTTCAACCGGGGGGGCCCGCAGATACGCAGTATTTT.

The CDR3 sequence is CSVAAGSLEQYF. CDR3 DNA sequence: TGCAGCGTTGCGGCCGGGTCCTTGGAGCAGTACTTC. This chain connects TRBV29-1 to TRBJ2-7; D is undetermined. Trimming cost V 4 bases and J 7 bases, with 14 bases left between them. Germline V gene data show CDR1 as SQVTM and CDR2 as ANQGSEA. The CDR3 sequence is 12 residues long.

The chain is built from TRBV25-1 and TRBJ2-7; 12 positions match TRBD2. Trimming removed 3 bases from V and 4 bases from J; junction bases left unmatched: 4. The CDR3 runs to 15 residues. Per the germline V gene, CDR1 is MGHDK and CDR2 is SYGVNS. The CDR3 is CASSDPTSGRYEQYF. CDR3 coding DNA: TGTGCCAGCAGTGATCCGACTAGCGGGAGATACGAGCAGTACTTC.

The DNA for the CDR3 is TGCGCCAGCAGCCAAGGACTAGCGGGAGATACGCAGTATTTT. Translating it yields CASSQGLAGDTQYF. The chain couples TRBV4-1 to TRBJ2-3; 10 bases are shared with TRBD2. The J segment lost 5 bases and the V segment lost 1 base, leaving 0 bases of the junction unmatched. The germline CDR1 and CDR2 sequences are MGHRA and YSYEKL. The CDR3 is 14 amino acids.

The gene calls are TRBV7-3 and TRBJ2-6; TRBD1 aligns across 7 bases. Germline assignment: CDR1 SGHTA and CDR2 FQGTGA. The CDR3 has 18 residues. The V gene end was trimmed by 4 bases and the J gene end by 0 bases; junction bases not matched to a gene: 9. CDR3 sequence (DNA): TGTGCCAGCAGCTCCCACGGACAGGAGAGCTCTGGGGCCAACGTCCTGACTTTC. Its translation: CASSSHGQESSGANVLTF. The variable domain in full, completed from reference TRBV7-3 and TRBJ2-6, reads GAGVSQTPSNKVTEKGKYVELRCDPISGHTALYWYRQSLGQGPEFLIYFQGTGAADDSGLPNDRFFAVRPEGSVSTLKIQRTERGDSAVYLCASSSHGQESSGANVLTFGAGSRLTVL.

A single count supports this clone. The J gene is TRBJ2-3, the V gene TRBV30; TRBD1 might be the D (5 bases). This CDR3 is built from 14 residues. V lost 2 bases and J 5 bases, leaving 14 bases between the germline ends. Germline-derived CDR1 and CDR2 are GTSNPN and SVGIG (reference sequence). CDR3 nucleotides: TGTGCCTGGAGTTGGAAGGGGCGGAAAGATACGCAGTATTTT. This codes for CAWSWKGRKDTQYF.

The CDR3 DNA follows: TGTGCCAGCAGCCTGGGGGGGGTCCACACTGAAGCTTTCTTT. This codes for CASSLGGVHTEAFF. V usage is TRBV3-1 (or the pseudogene TRBV3-2) and J usage is TRBJ1-1, with D possibly TRBD1 on 5 matching bases. CDR3 size: 14 residues. Per germline, CDR1 LGHDT and CDR2 YNNKEL (reference sequence). V lost 4 bases and J 3 bases, leaving 12 bases between the germline ends.

V and J are TRBV9 and TRBJ1-2, with unresolved D. The CDR3 contains 15 residues. CDR1 is SGDLS and CDR2 is YYNGEE in the germline V gene. The V and J ends lost 4 bases and 0 bases respectively, with 13 bases between them. As DNA, the CDR3 is TGTGCCAGCAGCCCACGAGGGAATACTAACTATGGCTACACCTTC. This encodes CASSPRGNTNYGYTF.

This clone was counted once. This chain uses TRBV7-2 with TRBJ1-1, with D hard to call. CDR3 length: 14 residues. Germline CDR1 and CDR2: SGHTA and FQGNSA. V dropped 1 base and J dropped 2 bases, with 8 bases sitting between them. The chain's CDR3 is CASSLDTINTEAFF. The CDR3 DNA follows: TGTGCCAGCAGCTTAGACACCATTAACACTGAAGCTTTCTTT.

DNA for the CDR3: TGTGCCAGCCAAAGACCGGGACTAGCGGCCTACAATGAGCAGTTCTTC. It codes for CASQRPGLAAYNEQFF. The chain is built from TRBV6-6 and TRBJ2-1, with 11 bases that match TRBD2. This CDR3 contains 16 residues. The trim removed 8 bases at V and 2 bases at J, leaving 8 bases unmatched. Germline V gives CDR1 MNHNY, CDR2 SVGAGI (reference sequence).